This TCR beta chain stems from a study of T cell repertoires in cytomegalovirus infection. Study-level background: Public TCR beta signature analysis indicated the presence of both CMV infection and matching HLA type.

Note on this clonotype: The antigen remains unidentified.

From the reads, TCRdb called clonotypes with MiXCR, one entry per CDR3 protein. The sample has more than 250,000 distinct CDR3 sequences; more than 20% are singletons. The clonotype originates from a human donor in good health (CMV status not recorded). Some clones in this sample may be carry-over from other donors' samples. The sequences come from cultured PBMCs, collected from culture after CMV antigen stimulation.

The CDR3 sequence: CASRQGSGEQYF. CDR3 DNA: TGTGCCAGCAGACAGGGCTCGGGCGAGCAGTACTTC. The V and J genes are TRBV6-5 and TRBJ2-7, with TRBD1 as a possible D gene (6 bases). The germline CDR1 and CDR2 sequences are MNHEY and SVGAGI. The V and J ends lost 6 bases and 6 bases respectively, with 12 bases between them. The CDR3 loop spans 12 amino acids.